This T cell receptor beta chain was identified in a study of CXCR3-negative and CXCR3-positive naive CD8 T cells. Researchers prepared the TRB cDNA libraries using 5' RACE with UMI labels. TCRdb re-called the 5' RACE reads and catalogs CDR3 proteins one per entry, DNA excluded. The listing records around 160,000 distinct CDR3 sequences. A remark on this clonotype: Its antigen is undetermined.

The CD45RO-CCR7+CD27+CD95- phenotype denoted naive CD8+ T cells. The CDR3 has 14 amino acids. The V gene's germline CDR1 is SGHVS and CDR2 FNYEAQ. Study-level findings and limits: In CXCR3-positive naive cells, the TRB CDR3s were more hydrophobic than in CXCR3-negative naive cells. The study inferred TCR strength from TRB CDR3 properties and found comparable surface CD5 between naive subsets.

The rearrangement joins TRBV7-6 to TRBJ2-7; TCRdb's D call of TRBD1 is untestable without DNA. What was sequenced was naive CXCR3+ CD8+ T cells from blood. Subset denoted: CD45RO-CCR7+CD27+CD95- naive CD8+ T cells expressing CXCR3 (TNR3+). This receptor was obtained from a human donor in good health. Some clones in this sample may be carry-over from other donors' samples. CDR3 sequence: CASSLGQGPREQYF.